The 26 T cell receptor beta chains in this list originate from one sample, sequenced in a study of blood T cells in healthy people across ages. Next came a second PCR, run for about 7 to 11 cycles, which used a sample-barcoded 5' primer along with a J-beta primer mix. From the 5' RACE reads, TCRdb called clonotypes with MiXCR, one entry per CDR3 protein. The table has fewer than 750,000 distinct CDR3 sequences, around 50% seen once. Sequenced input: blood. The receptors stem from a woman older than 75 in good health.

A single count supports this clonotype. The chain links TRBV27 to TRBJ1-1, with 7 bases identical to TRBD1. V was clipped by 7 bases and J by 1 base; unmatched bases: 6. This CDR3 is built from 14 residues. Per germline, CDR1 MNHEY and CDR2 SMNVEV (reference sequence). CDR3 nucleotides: TGTGCCAGCAATCGACAGGGCGGGAACACTGAAGCTTTCTTT. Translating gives CASNRQGGNTEAFF.

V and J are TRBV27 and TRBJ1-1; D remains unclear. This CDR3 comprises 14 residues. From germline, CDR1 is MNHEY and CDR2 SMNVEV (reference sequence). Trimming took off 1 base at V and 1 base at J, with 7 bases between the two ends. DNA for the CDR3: TGTGCCAGCAGTTTATTTAACAAGAACACTGAAGCTTTCTTT. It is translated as CASSLFNKNTEAFF.

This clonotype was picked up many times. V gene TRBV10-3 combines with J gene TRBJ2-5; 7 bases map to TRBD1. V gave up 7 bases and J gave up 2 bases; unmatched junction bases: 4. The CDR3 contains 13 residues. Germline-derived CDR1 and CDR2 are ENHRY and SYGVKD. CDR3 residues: CAINGGQQETQYF. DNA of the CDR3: TGTGCCATCAATGGGGGACAGCAAGAGACCCAGTACTTC.

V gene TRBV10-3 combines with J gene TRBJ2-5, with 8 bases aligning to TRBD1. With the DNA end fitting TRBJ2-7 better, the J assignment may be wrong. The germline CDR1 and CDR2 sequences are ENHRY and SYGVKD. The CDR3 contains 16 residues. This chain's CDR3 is CAISESERDRNSEQYF. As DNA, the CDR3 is TGTGCCATCAGTGAGTCTGAACGGGACAGGAACTCCGAGCAGTACTTC.

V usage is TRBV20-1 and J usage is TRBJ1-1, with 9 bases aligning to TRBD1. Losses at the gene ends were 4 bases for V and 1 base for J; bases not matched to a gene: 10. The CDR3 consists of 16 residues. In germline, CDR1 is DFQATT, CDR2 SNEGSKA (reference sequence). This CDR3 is CSATTDRGGRNTEAFF. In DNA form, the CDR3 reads TGCAGTGCTACTACAGACAGGGGGGGACGGAACACTGAAGCTTTCTTT.

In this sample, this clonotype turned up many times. The CDR3 loop reads CASSPLLASYYNEQFF. CDR3 sequence (DNA): TGTGCCAGCAGCCCCTTACTAGCCTCTTATTACAATGAGCAGTTCTTC. The rearrangement uses TRBV3-1 and TRBJ2-1; D perhaps matches TRBD2 (6 bases). The CDR3 spans 16 residues. V dropped 4 bases and J dropped 4 bases, with 17 bases sitting between them. Germline lookup yields CDR1 LGHDT and CDR2 YNNKEL (reference sequence).

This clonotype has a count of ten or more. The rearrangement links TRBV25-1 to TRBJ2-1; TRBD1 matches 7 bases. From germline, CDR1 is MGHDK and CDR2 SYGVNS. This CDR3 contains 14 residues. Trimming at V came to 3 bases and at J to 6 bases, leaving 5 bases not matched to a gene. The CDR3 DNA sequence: TGTGCCAGCAGTGACCCCCAGGGGGTCAATGAGCAGTTCTTC. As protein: CASSDPQGVNEQFF.

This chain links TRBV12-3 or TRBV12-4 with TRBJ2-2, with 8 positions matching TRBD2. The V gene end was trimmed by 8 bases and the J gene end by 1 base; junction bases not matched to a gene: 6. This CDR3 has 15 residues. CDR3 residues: CASRPGLENTGELFF. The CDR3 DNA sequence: TGTGCCAGCCGACCGGGACTAGAGAACACCGGGGAGCTGTTTTTT.

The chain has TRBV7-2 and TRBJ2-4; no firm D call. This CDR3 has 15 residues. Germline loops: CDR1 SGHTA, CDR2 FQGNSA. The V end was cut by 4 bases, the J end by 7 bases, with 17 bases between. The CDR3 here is CASSSRALRVNIQYF. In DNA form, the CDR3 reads TGTGCCAGCAGCTCCCGGGCCCTCCGAGTCAACATTCAGTACTTC.

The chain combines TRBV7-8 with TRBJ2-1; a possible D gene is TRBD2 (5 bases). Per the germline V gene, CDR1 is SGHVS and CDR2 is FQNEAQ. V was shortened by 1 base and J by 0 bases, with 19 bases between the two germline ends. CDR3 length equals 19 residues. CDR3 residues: CASSLVGSRSGSSYNEQFF. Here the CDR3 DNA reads TGTGCCAGCAGCTTAGTAGGGAGTAGGTCGGGGAGCTCCTACAATGAGCAGTTCTTC.

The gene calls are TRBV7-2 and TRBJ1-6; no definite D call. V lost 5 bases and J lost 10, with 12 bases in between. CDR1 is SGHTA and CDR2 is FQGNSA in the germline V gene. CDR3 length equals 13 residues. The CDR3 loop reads CASSKPVYSPLHF. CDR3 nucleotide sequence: TGTGCCAGCAGCAAACCGGTATACTCACCCCTCCACTTT.

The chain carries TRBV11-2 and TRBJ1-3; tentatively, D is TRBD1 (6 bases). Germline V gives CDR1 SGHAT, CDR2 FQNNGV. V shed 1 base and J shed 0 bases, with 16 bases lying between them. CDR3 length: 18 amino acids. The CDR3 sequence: CASSLVRGQGISGNTIYF. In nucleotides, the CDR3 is TGTGCCAGCAGCTTAGTACGGGGGCAGGGGATCTCTGGAAACACCATATATTTT.

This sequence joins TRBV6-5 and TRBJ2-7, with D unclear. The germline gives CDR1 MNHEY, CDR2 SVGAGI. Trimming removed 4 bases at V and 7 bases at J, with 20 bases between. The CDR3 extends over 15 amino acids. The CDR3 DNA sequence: TGTGCCAGCAGTTGCCAAGGGCAACCTATCAATGAGCAGTACTTC. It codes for CASSCQGQPINEQYF.

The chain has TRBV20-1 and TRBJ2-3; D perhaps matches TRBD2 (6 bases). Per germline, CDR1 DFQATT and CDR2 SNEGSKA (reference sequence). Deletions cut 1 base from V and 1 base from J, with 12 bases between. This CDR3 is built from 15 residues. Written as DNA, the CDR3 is TGCAGTGCTAGAGCTCTCCCTAGCGGCACAGATACGCAGTATTTT. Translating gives CSARALPSGTDTQYF.

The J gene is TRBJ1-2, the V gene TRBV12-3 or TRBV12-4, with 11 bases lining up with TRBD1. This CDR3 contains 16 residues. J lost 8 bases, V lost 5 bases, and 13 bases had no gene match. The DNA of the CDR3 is TGTGCCAGCAGTGTACTCCCGGGACAGGGGGTGAAGGGCTACACCTTC. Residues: CASSVLPGQGVKGYTF.

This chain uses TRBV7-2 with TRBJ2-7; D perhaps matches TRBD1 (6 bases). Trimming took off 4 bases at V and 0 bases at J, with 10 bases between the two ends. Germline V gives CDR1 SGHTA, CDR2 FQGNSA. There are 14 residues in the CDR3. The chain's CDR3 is CASSSRGASYEQYF. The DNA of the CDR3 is TGTGCCAGCAGCTCCAGGGGTGCCTCCTACGAGCAGTACTTC.

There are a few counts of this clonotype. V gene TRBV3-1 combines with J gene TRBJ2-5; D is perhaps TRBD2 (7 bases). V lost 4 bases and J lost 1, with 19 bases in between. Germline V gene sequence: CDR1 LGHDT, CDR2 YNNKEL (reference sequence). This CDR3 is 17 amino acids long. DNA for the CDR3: TGTGCCAGCAGCCTCGGAGCGGGACAACTCTCCCAAGAGACCCAGTACTTC. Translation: CASSLGAGQLSQETQYF.

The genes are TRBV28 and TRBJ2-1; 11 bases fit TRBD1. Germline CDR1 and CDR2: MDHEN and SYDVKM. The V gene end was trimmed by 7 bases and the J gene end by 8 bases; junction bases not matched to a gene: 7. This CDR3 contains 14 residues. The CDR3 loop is CASTRDRGIHEQFF. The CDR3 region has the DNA TGTGCCAGCACCAGGGACAGGGGGATCCATGAGCAGTTCTTC.

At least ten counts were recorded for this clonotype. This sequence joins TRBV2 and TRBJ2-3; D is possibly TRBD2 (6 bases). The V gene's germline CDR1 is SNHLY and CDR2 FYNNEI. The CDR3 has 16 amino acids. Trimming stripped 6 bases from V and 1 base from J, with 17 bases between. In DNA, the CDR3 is TGTGCCAGCAGGGATTCGGGAGCGGTTGGCACAGATACGCAGTATTTT. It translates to CASRDSGAVGTDTQYF.

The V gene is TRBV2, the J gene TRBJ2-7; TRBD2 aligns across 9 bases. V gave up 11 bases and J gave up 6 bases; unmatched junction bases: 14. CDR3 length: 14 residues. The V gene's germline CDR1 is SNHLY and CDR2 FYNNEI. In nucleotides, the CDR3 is TGTGCCGCGGCGCGGGAGGGCCTAGGTGGCGAGCAGTACTTC. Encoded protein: CAAAREGLGGEQYF.

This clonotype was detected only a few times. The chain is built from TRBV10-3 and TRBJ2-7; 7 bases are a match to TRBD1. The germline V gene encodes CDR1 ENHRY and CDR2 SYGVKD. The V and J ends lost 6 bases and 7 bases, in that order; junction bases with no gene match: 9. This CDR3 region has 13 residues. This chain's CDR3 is CAISGQVGNEQYF. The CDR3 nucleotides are TGTGCCATCAGCGGACAGGTGGGCAATGAGCAGTACTTC.

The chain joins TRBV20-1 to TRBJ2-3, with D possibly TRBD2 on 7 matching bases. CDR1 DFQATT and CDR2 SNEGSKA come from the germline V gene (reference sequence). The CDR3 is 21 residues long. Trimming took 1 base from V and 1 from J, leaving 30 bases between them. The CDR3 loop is CSARVAGVVEGGPRGTDTQYF. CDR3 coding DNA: TGCAGTGCTAGAGTTGCCGGCGTTGTCGAGGGGGGGCCTCGAGGCACAGATACGCAGTATTTT.

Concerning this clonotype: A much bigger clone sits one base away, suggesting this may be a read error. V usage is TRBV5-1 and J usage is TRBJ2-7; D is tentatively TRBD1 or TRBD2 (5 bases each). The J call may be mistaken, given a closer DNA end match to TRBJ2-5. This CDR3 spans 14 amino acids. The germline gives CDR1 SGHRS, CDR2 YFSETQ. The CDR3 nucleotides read TGCGTCAGCAGCTCGGGACGGCCCCAAGAGACCCAGTACTTC. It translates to CVSSSGRPQETQYF.

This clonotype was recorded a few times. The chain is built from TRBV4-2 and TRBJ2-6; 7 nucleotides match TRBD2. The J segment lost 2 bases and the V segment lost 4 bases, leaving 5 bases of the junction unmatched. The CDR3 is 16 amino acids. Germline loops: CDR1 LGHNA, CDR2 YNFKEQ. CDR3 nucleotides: TGTGCCAGCAGCCGAGGTGGGGGGGCTGGGGCCAACGTCCTGACTTTC. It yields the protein CASSRGGGAGANVLTF.

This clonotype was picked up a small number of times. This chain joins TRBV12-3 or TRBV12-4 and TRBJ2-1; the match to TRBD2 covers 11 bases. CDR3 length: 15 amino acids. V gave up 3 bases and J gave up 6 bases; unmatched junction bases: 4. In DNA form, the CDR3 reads TGTGCCAGCAGTTTCGGGACTAGCGGCCTCAATGAGCAGTTCTTC. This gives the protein CASSFGTSGLNEQFF.

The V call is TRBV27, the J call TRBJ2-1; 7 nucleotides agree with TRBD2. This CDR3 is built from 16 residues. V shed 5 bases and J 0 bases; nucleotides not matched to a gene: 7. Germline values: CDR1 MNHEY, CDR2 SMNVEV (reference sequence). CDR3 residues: CASSLALASSYNEQFF. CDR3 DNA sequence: TGTGCCAGCAGTCTAGCACTAGCGAGCTCCTACAATGAGCAGTTCTTC.